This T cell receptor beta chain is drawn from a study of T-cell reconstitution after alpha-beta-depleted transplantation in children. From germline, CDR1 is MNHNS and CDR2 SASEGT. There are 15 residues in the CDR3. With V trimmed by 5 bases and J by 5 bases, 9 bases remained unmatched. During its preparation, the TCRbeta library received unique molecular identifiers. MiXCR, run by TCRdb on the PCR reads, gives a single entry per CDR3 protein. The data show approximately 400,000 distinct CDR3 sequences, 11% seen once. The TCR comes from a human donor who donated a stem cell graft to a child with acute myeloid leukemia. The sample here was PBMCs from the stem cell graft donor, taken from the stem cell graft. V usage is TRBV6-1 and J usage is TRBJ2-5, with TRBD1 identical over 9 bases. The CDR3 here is CASSLPGQGGETQYF. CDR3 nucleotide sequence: TGTGCCAGCAGTCTGCCGGGACAGGGAGGGGAGACCCAGTACTTC.